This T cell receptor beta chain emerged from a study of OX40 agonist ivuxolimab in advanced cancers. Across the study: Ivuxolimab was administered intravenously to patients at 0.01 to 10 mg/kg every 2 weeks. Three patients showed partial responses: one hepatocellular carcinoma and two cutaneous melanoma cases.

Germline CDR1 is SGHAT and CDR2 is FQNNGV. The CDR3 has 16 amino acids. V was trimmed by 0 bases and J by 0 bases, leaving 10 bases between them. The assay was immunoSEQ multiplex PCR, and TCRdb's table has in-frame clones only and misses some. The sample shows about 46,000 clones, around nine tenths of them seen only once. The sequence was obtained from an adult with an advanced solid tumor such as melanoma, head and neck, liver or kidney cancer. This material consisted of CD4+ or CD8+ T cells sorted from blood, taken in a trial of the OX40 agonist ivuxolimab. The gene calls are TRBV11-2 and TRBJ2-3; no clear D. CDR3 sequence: CASSLEVGSSTDTQYF. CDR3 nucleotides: TGTGCCAGCAGCTTAGAGGTTGGTTCTAGCACAGATACGCAGTATTTT.